Sequencing of this TCR beta chain was carried out in a study of memory CD4+ T cells and cytomegalovirus serostatus. In this sample, this clone turned up once. Antigen: not known. Sequencing used immunoSEQ multiplex PCR; TCRdb keeps in-frame clones, though not all of them. The sample holds about 96,000 clones, 80% seen once. The germline V gene encodes CDR1 SNHLY and CDR2 FYNNEI. The length of the CDR3 is 13 residues. The V end was cut by 5 bases, the J end by 5 bases, with 12 bases between. The sort gate was single viable CD3+CD4+CD8-CD45RO+ cells for memory CD4+ T cells. Study-level points and caveats: CD4+ memory repertoires contained 67 of 164 reported CMV TCRbeta sequences.

Material for sequencing was memory CD4+ T cells from blood. The clonotype was recovered from an adult in good health and CMV-seropositive. V gene TRBV2 combines with J gene TRBJ1-2, with D unresolved. CDR3 bases: TGTGCCAGCAGTCCCCTCCCCCCGTATGGCTACACCTTC. Protein product: CASSPLPPYGYTF.